The next 14 T cell receptor beta chains were all read from a single sample in a study of blood T cell repertoires in COVID-19. Measured with immunoSEQ multiplex PCR; TCRdb has only the in-frame clones, and not every one. The sample shows over 200,000 clones, approximately 88% of them seen only once. The specimen was PBMCs or T cells enriched from blood (not recorded which). The receptors here all came from a woman in her thirties or forties with acute COVID-19.

The chain has TRBV5-1 and TRBJ1-6; D may be TRBD1 (5 bases). This CDR3 spans 15 amino acids. Trimming removed 2 bases from V and 7 bases from J, with 13 bases in between. CDR1 and CDR2 from the germline V gene are SGHRS and YFSETQ. The DNA of the CDR3 is TGCGCCAGCAGCTTAAGCGCAGGGCAGAATTCACCCCTCCACTTT. Protein sequence: CASSLSAGQNSPLHF.

Here the CDR3 reads CASSPKEGHGGEQYV. CDR3 sequence (DNA): TGTGCCAGCTCCCCAAAGGAGGGGCACGGTGGCGAGCAGTACGTC. The rearrangement joins TRBV18 to TRBJ2-7; D may be TRBD2 (6 bases). Trimming removed 6 bases at V and 6 bases at J, with 21 bases between. Germline V CDR1 and CDR2: KGHSH, LQKENI. The CDR3 loop spans 15 amino acids.

The chain carries TRBV9 and TRBJ2-1; TRBD1 might be the D (5 bases). The CDR3 loop spans 13 amino acids. V lost 0 bases and J 9 bases, leaving 10 bases between the germline ends. Germline CDR1 reads SGDLS; CDR2 reads YYNGEE. The CDR3 region is CASSVVSRGEQFF. CDR3 DNA sequence: TGTGCCAGCAGCGTAGTAAGTAGGGGTGAGCAGTTCTTC.

This chain uses TRBV28 with TRBJ1-2; TRBD1 matches at 7 bases. The CDR3 length is 15 residues. The germline V gene encodes CDR1 MDHEN and CDR2 SYDVKM. V was pared by 1 base and J by 4 bases, with 6 bases of the junction left unmatched. DNA of the CDR3: TGTGCCAGCAGTTTATCGACAGGGAGTGGCTATGGCTACACCTTC. Its protein is CASSLSTGSGYGYTF.

J is TRBJ2-5 and V is TRBV11-3; TRBD2 matches at 12 bases. Trimming cost V 0 bases and J 4 bases; bases outside gene matches: 3. Per the germline V gene, CDR1 is SGHNT and CDR2 is YENEEA. The CDR3 spans 16 residues. The CDR3 here is CASSLELAGGRETQYF. The CDR3 nucleotides are TGTGCCAGCAGCTTAGAACTAGCGGGAGGCAGAGAGACCCAGTACTTC.

This chain uses TRBV4-1 with TRBJ1-2, with 12 bases aligning to TRBD1. Germline V gene sequence: CDR1 MGHRA, CDR2 YSYEKL. V lost 3 bases and J lost 5; bases outside the gene matches: 1. The CDR3 runs to 14 residues. The CDR3 is CASSQGQGAYGYTF. CDR3 sequence (DNA): TGCGCCAGCAGCCAGGGACAGGGGGCATATGGCTACACCTTC.

Ten or more counts support this clone. The rearrangement joins TRBV4-1 to TRBJ1-1; D gene uncertain. Trimming took off 2 bases at V and 8 bases at J, with 9 bases between the two ends. Germline V CDR1 and CDR2: MGHRA, YSYEKL. The CDR3 loop spans 12 amino acids. CDR3 protein: CASSQPLREAFF. The CDR3 region has the DNA TGCGCCAGCAGCCAACCCCTGAGGGAAGCTTTCTTT.

CDR3: CASSLKDRGRNTDTQYF. DNA of the CDR3: TGTGCCAGCAGCTTAAAGGACAGGGGGCGGAACACAGATACGCAGTATTTT. The chain has TRBV11-2 and TRBJ2-3, with 11 bases lining up with TRBD1. This CDR3 comprises 17 residues. Germline CDR1 SGHAT, CDR2 FQNNGV. The V gene end was trimmed by 2 bases and the J gene end by 2 bases; junction bases not matched to a gene: 6.

Details on this clone: The sample carries other DNA sequences with the same CDR3. The chain couples TRBV5-1 to TRBJ2-2; TRBD1 aligns across 11 bases. CDR1 and CDR2 (germline): SGHRS, YFSETQ. The CDR3 is 15 residues long. V shed 4 bases, J shed 5 bases, and the junction held 4 bases outside the gene matches. The CDR3 sequence: CASSPGTGGTGELFF. The CDR3 DNA follows: TGCGCCAGCAGCCCTGGGACAGGGGGGACCGGGGAGCTGTTTTTT. Supplemented by reference TRBV5-1 and TRBJ2-2, the full variable domain reads KAGVTQTPRYLIKTRGQQVTLSCSPISGHRSVSWYQQTPGQGLQFLFEYFSETQRNKGNFPGRFSGRQFSNSRSEMNVSTLELGDSALYLCASSPGTGGTGELFFGEGSRLTVL.

The V and J genes are TRBV5-1 and TRBJ1-1; TRBD1 matches 9 bases. With V trimmed by 4 bases and J by 4 bases, 8 bases remained unmatched. CDR1 and CDR2 (germline): SGHRS, YFSETQ. The CDR3 is 15 residues long. For the CDR3, the DNA is TGCGCCAGCAGCCTTAGGACAGGGGAGGTCACTGAAGCTTTCTTT. Its translation: CASSLRTGEVTEAFF.

This chain links TRBV6-4 with TRBJ2-1; 8 bases are shared with TRBD2. Trimming at V came to 8 bases and at J to 6 bases, leaving 12 bases not matched to a gene. CDR1 and CDR2 (germline): MRHNA, SNTAGT. The CDR3 loop spans 15 amino acids. CDR3 nucleotide sequence: TGTGCCAGCGCCTCCGGAGCGGGAGCGGGCAATGAGCAGTTCTTC. It translates to CASASGAGAGNEQFF.

The V call is TRBV10-3, the J call TRBJ1-3, with TRBD1 matching over 7 bases. The CDR3 runs 15 residues. V was pared by 2 bases and J by 4 bases, with 5 bases of the junction left unmatched. CDR1 and CDR2 from the germline V gene are ENHRY and SYGVKD. CDR3 amino acids: CAISEKGQKGNTIYF. The DNA of the CDR3 is TGTGCCATCAGTGAGAAGGGACAGAAGGGAAACACCATATATTTT.

The chain carries TRBV7-8 and TRBJ2-2; 9 bases align to TRBD2. The CDR3 is 17 residues long. V trimming: 5 bases; J trimming: 1 base; junction bases outside the gene matches: 8. Germline CDR1 and CDR2: SGHVS and FQNEAQ. As DNA, the CDR3 is TGTGCCAGCAGCCGCTTCCTTAGCGGGGGGAACACCGGGGAGCTGTTTTTT. Translating gives CASSRFLSGGNTGELFF.

This chain uses TRBV30 with TRBJ1-2; no reliable D call. V was trimmed by 4 bases and J by 0 bases, leaving 12 bases between them. From germline, CDR1 is GTSNPN and CDR2 SVGIG (reference sequence). This CDR3 contains 14 residues. CDR3 residues: CAWTGLDSNYGYTF. For the CDR3, the DNA is TGTGCCTGGACCGGACTTGATTCTAACTATGGCTACACCTTC. The variable domain in full, completed from reference TRBV30 and TRBJ1-2, reads SQTIHQWPATLVQPVGSPLSLECTVEGTSNPNLYWYRQAAGRGLQLLFYSVGIGQISSEVPQNLSASRPQDRQFILSSKKLLLSDSGFYLCAWTGLDSNYGYTFGSGTRLTVV.